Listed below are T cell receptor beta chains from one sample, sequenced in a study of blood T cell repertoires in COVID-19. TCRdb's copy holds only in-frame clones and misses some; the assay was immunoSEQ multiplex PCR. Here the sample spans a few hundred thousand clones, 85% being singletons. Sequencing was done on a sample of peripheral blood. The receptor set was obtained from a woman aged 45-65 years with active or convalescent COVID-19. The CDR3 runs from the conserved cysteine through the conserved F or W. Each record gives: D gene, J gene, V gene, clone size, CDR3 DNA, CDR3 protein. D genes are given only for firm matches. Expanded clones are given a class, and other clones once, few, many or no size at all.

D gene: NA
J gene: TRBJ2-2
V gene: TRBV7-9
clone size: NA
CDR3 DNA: TGTGCCAGCAGCCCGCGGAACAGGAAAGGAGGGGAGCTGTTTTTT
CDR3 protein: CASSPRNRKGGELFF

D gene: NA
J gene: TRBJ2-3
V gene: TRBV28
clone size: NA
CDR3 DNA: TGTGCCAGCAGTTCTCTAGCCCCTCCTAGCACAGATACGCAGTATTTT
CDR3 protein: CASSSLAPPSTDTQYF

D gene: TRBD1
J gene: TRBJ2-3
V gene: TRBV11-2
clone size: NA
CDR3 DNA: TGTGCCAGCAGTAACTTACAGGGGGGAACAGCGGATACGCAGTATTTT
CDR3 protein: CASSNLQGGTADTQYF

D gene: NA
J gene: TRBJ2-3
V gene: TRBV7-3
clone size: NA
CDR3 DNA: TGTGCCAGCAGCCGGGTGGGTGGATACACAGATACGCAGTATTTT
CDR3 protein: CASSRVGGYTDTQYF

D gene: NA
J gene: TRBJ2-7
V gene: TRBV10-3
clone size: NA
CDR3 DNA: TGTGCCATCAGTCAAACTAGTGAGGGGGACGAGCAGTACTTC
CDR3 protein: CAISQTSEGDEQYF

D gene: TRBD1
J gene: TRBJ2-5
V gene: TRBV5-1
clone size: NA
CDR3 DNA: TGCGCCAGCAGCTTGGGACAGGGGAGTTTCGAGACCCAGTACTTC
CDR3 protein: CASSLGQGSFETQYF

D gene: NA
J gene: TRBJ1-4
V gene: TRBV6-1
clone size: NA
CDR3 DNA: TGTGCCAGCAGTGAAGTGTTGGCTGAAAAACTGTTTTTT
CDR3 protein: CASSEVLAEKLFF

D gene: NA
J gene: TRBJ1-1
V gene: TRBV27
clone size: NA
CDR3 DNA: TGTGCCAGCAGTCCGGTCTTAGGGCTAACAGGATTGTTCAAAAGAGCTTTCTTT
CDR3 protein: CASSPVLGLTGLFKRAFF

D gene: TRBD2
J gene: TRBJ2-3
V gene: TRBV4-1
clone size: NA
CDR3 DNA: TGCGCCAGCAGCCAAGTTCCTAGCGGGGGGCGTACGCAGTATTTT
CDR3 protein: CASSQVPSGGRTQYF

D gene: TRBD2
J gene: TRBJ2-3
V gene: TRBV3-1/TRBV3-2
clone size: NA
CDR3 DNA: TGTGCCAGCAGCCAAAATAGCGGGAACACAGATACGCAGTATTTT
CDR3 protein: CASSQNSGNTDTQYF

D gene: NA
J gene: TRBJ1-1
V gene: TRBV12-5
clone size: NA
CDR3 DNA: TGTGCTAGTGGTTTGGTGACGTTTCCCCTTCAGGGCCACACTGAAGCTTTCTTT
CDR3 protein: CASGLVTFPLQGHTEAFF

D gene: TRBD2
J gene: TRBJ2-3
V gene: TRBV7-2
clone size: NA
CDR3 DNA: TGTGCCAGCAGCTTCCCAGCGGGAGTGGCTACGCAGTATTTT
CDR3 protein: CASSFPAGVATQYF

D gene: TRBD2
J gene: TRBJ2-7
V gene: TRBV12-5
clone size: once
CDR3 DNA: TGTGCTAGTGGTTTGGGCCTAGCGGGGGCTTACGAGCAGTACTTC
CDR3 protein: CASGLGLAGAYEQYF

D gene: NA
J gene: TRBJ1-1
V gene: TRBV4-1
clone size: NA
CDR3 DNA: TGCGCCAGCAGCCGTTCGGGGTGGAACACTGAAGCTTTCTTT
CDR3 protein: CASSRSGWNTEAFF